Included here is one T cell receptor beta chain sequence, with context. The sample originates from a study of blood T cell repertoires in COVID-19. Study-wide background: The United States, Italy and Spain were the sources of the acute and convalescent COVID-19 samples.

Methods used by the authors: Cell counts per sample came from amplifying reference gene primers. Assay used: immunoSEQ multiplex PCR; TCRdb lists only in-frame clones, some missing. That table is the source of V, J and clone size, and D and trimming were worked out from the DNA. The sample has some 190,000 clones, roughly 85% seen once. CDR3 length equals 14 residues. Germline V gene data show CDR1 as MNHEY and CDR2 as SVGAGI. V lost 6 bases, J lost 5 bases, and 16 bases lay in between. The clonotype originates from a woman older than 75 with acute or convalescent COVID-19. The source material was peripheral blood. The chain couples TRBV6-5 to TRBJ1-1, with TRBD1 as a possible D gene (6 bases). CDR3 coding DNA: TGTGCCAGCAGCCGACGACAGGATAAGACTGAAGCTTTCTTT. Its translation is CASSRRQDKTEAFF.